This TCR beta chain was retrieved from a study of blood T cell repertoires in COVID-19. Overall study context: COVID-19 samples, acute and convalescent, were from the United States, Italy and Spain. PBMCs, B-cell-depleted T cells, or T cells provided the cDNA or gDNA that made up the material.

Germline V gene sequence: CDR1 SQVTM, CDR2 ANQGSEA. Unmatched junction bases numbered 9, after V lost 7 bases and J lost 0 bases. This CDR3 has 15 residues. The authors' processing: How many nucleated cells were present was estimated from reference gene primer amplification. Sequencing used immunoSEQ multiplex PCR; TCRdb keeps in-frame clones, though not all of them. V and J calls and clone size are as listed in that table; D and trimming were resolved from the DNA. This sample has tens of thousands of clones, with around 90% found just once. Sequencing was carried out using peripheral blood. V is TRBV29-1 and J is TRBJ1-3, with TRBD1 matching 7 bases. This clonotype originated in a woman of 80 years or more with acute or convalescent COVID-19. CDR3 amino acids: CSARRDSLSGNTIYF. The CDR3, as DNA: TGCAGCGCCAGGCGGGACAGCCTCTCTGGAAACACCATATATTTT.